This TCR beta chain was recorded in a study of blood T cells in healthy people across ages. A second PCR, run for roughly 7 to 11 cycles, used a sample-barcoded 5' primer plus a J-beta primer mix. Every single cDNA molecule received a tag from a template-switch adaptor with 12 random nucleotides. Every individual sample yielded 2.5 million or more paired-end reads (each containing CDR3). MiXCR, run by TCRdb on the 5' RACE reads, gives a single entry per CDR3 protein. Of 1.5 million or so distinct CDR3 sequences in the sample, less than 45% are singletons; the top ten hold just over 4%. Peripheral blood from each donor was collected in a volume of about 10 milliliters. The study's findings and limits: Unknown CMV status may confound age-related changes in expanded clones.

Many counts were recorded for this clonotype. As yet, its antigen is unknown. The CDR3 consists of 14 residues. CDR1 and CDR2 from the germline V gene are ENHRY and SYGVKD. The V gene end was trimmed by 6 bases and the J gene end by 5 bases; junction bases not matched to a gene: 9. The receptor was isolated from a woman in her late teens or twenties in good health. The V and J genes are TRBV10-3 and TRBJ1-2; 7 bases align to TRBD1. The sample was blood. The CDR3 DNA sequence: TGTGCCATCAGGGAGGGACAGCCACAATATGGCTACACCTTC. It codes for CAIREGQPQYGYTF.